Following are 26 T cell receptor beta chains from one sample sequenced in a study of human T cells and chemical hapten exposure. MiXCR was run by TCRdb on the RACE reads, yielding one entry per CDR3 protein. The sample records 380,000 or so distinct CDR3 sequences, approximately 4.4% being singletons. Time point described: patch test 1, 2 weeks after DPC sensitization. Indicated treatment: therapeutic diphenylcyclopropenone sensitization with weekly scalp DPC. The source material was whole blood, sampled in connection with sensitization to the hapten diphenylcyclopropenone (DPC). The receptors were gathered from a woman between 45 and 60 years old with alopecia areata. Some clones in this sample may be carry-over from other donors' samples.

This clonotype was observed a handful of times. The J gene is TRBJ2-7, the V gene TRBV7-9, with 9 bases that match TRBD2. Looked up from germline, CDR1 is SEHNR and CDR2 is FQNEAQ (reference sequence). V was pared by 5 bases and J by 7 bases, with 15 bases of the junction left unmatched. This CDR3 has 16 amino acids. CDR3 nucleotides: TGTGCCAGCAGCGCAGAGGTAAGAGCGGGAGGAGGAGAGCAGTACTTC. This codes for CASSAEVRAGGGEQYF.

The sample holds many counts of this clonotype. J is TRBJ2-5 and V is TRBV28; TRBD1 matches 10 bases. The V gene's germline CDR1 is MDHEN and CDR2 SYDVKM. After removal of 5 bases from V and 5 bases from J, the junction contained 8 bases not matched to a gene. The CDR3 has 15 residues. Here the CDR3 DNA reads TGTGCCAGCAGTACCCGGACAGGGGGAATTGAGACCCAGTACTTC. Amino acid sequence: CASSTRTGGIETQYF.

This clonotype was seen many times. This chain uses TRBV5-6 with TRBJ2-7; 10 nucleotides line up with TRBD1. This CDR3 is 14 amino acids long. Trimming took 8 bases from V and 4 from J; bases not matched to a gene: 9. The V gene's germline CDR1 is SGHDT and CDR2 YYEEEE. The CDR3 spells CASTPGQGVYEQYF. CDR3 sequence (DNA): TGTGCCAGTACCCCCGGACAGGGGGTTTACGAGCAGTACTTC.

This clonotype was seen many times. This chain joins TRBV12-3 or TRBV12-4 and TRBJ1-2; D possibly corresponds to TRBD1 (6 bases). Between the trimmed V and J ends, which lost 4 bases and 3 bases, there was a span of 9 bases. CDR3 length equals 13 residues. The CDR3 reads CASSSAGDYGYTF. The DNA of the CDR3 is TGTGCCAGCAGTTCCGCAGGGGACTATGGCTACACCTTC.

This clonotype appeared a few times. The rearrangement uses TRBV7-2 and TRBJ1-5, with 8 bases matching TRBD1. The CDR3 sequence is 14 residues long. The V gene's germline CDR1 is SGHTA and CDR2 FQGNSA. V shed 5 bases and J 7 bases; nucleotides not matched to a gene: 7. CDR3 protein: CASSAGQGAQPQHF. The CDR3 DNA is TGTGCCAGCAGCGCAGGACAGGGCGCCCAGCCCCAGCATTTT.

There are many counts of this clonotype. The rearrangement uses TRBV5-1 and TRBJ2-7; 8 bases fit TRBD1. V lost 4 bases to trimming and J lost 0 bases; unmatched junction nucleotides: 6. The CDR3 is made up of 15 amino acids. Germline CDR1 reads SGHRS; CDR2 reads YFSETQ. In nucleotides, the CDR3 is TGCGCCAGCAGCGGTACAGGGGGAAGCTCCTACGAGCAGTACTTC. This codes for CASSGTGGSSYEQYF. Full variable domain (remainder filled in from reference TRBV5-1 and TRBJ2-7): KAGVTQTPRYLIKTRGQQVTLSCSPISGHRSVSWYQQTPGQGLQFLFEYFSETQRNKGNFPGRFSGRQFSNSRSEMNVSTLELGDSALYLCASSGTGGSSYEQYFGPGTRLTVT.

Here the CDR3 reads CASRPDRVRTDTQYF. CDR3 nucleotide sequence: TGTGCCAGCAGACCCGACAGAGTACGCACAGATACGCAGTATTTT. The J gene is TRBJ2-3, the V gene TRBV11-2, with D possibly being TRBD1 (5 bases). Deletions cut 6 bases from V and 1 base from J, with 14 bases between. Germline CDR1 reads SGHAT; CDR2 reads FQNNGV. This CDR3 spans 15 amino acids.

This clonotype was counted between two and nine times. This chain links TRBV6-2 or TRBV6-3 with TRBJ2-4; the D gene is possibly TRBD2 (5 bases). Looked up from germline, CDR1 is MNHEY and CDR2 is SVGEGT. The CDR3 loop spans 16 amino acids. V was cut by 6 bases and J by 5 bases, with 20 bases left in between. Here the CDR3 DNA reads TGTGCCAGCAGCCCTCGGCCGGGGATCTGGGAAAACATTCAGTACTTC. This gives the protein CASSPRPGIWENIQYF.

This clonotype was found a few times. The chain combines TRBV5-1 with TRBJ1-1; weak D call: TRBD1 (5 bases). The CDR3 length is 13 residues. The germline gives CDR1 SGHRS, CDR2 YFSETQ. Trimming removed 4 bases from V and 3 bases from J, with 10 bases in between. CDR3 in amino acids: CASSARQYTEAFF. The CDR3 coding sequence is TGCGCCAGCAGCGCCCGACAGTACACTGAAGCTTTCTTT.

This clonotype was found a few times. At one of its ends the junction is not consistent with the germline gene, which may arise from a read error. The chain uses TRBV2 and TRBJ2-4, with 7 bases matching TRBD2. This CDR3 region has 11 residues. The germline V gene encodes CDR1 SNHLY and CDR2 FYNNEI. The CDR3 bases are TGTGCCAGCAGTGCAGGGACTACTTCTCACTTC. This encodes CASSAGTTSHF.

This clonotype turned up a few times. The chain carries TRBV20-1 and TRBJ2-7, with unresolved D. The CDR3 length is 10 residues. The V and J ends lost 4 bases and 2 bases respectively, with 3 bases between them. Per the germline V gene, CDR1 is DFQATT and CDR2 is SNEGSKA (reference sequence). The CDR3 is CSANPYEQYF. As DNA, the CDR3 is TGCAGTGCTAACCCCTACGAGCAGTACTTC.

The chain joins TRBV7-2 to TRBJ2-3; no clear D. The CDR3 covers 15 residues. Germline V lookup: CDR1 SGHTA, CDR2 FQGNSA. The V and J ends lost 5 bases and 0 bases respectively, with 12 bases between them. Here the CDR3 reads CASSQRRASTDTQYF. As DNA, the CDR3 is TGTGCCAGCAGCCAACGACGGGCTAGCACAGATACGCAGTATTTT.

This clonotype came up many times. The chain uses TRBV20-1 and TRBJ1-1, with a possible D match to TRBD1 (5 bases). CDR3 length: 14 amino acids. V gave up 2 bases and J gave up 4 bases, with 14 bases separating them. The V gene's germline CDR1 is DFQATT and CDR2 SNEGSKA (reference sequence). As DNA, the CDR3 is TGCAGTGCTAGATCCCCCGTCGGGGGCACTGAAGCTTTCTTT. Translation: CSARSPVGGTEAFF.

The rearrangement uses TRBV12-3 or TRBV12-4 and TRBJ2-3; TRBD1 matches 7 bases. V shed 5 bases, J shed 1 base, and the junction held 3 bases outside the gene matches. The CDR3 is 14 amino acids. The CDR3 is CASSDTGGTDTQYF. CDR3 coding DNA: TGTGCCAGCAGTGATACAGGGGGCACAGATACGCAGTATTTT.

This clonotype was seen at least ten times. The V call is TRBV7-2, the J call TRBJ2-3; no clear D. From germline, CDR1 is SGHTA and CDR2 FQGNSA. The CDR3 length is 13 residues. The V end was cut by 0 bases, the J end by 4 bases, with 5 bases between. The CDR3, as DNA: TGTGCCAGCAGCTTAGCGCCCTCAGATACGCAGTATTTT. Protein sequence: CASSLAPSDTQYF.

In this sample, this clonotype turned up many times. The chain is built from TRBV9 and TRBJ1-2, with unresolved D. There are 13 residues in the CDR3. From germline, CDR1 is SGDLS and CDR2 YYNGEE. With 3 bases removed from V and 3 bases from J, the gap between germline ends came to 9 bases. As DNA, the CDR3 is TGTGCCAGCAGCGCCACTGGCCACTATGGCTACACCTTC. Translating it yields CASSATGHYGYTF.

This clonotype was seen more than once but under ten times. J is TRBJ2-1 and V is TRBV20-1; a weak D match, TRBD1 (5 bases). The CDR3 is 13 amino acids. The germline V and J ends were trimmed by 1 base and 8 bases, with 12 bases remaining between them. CDR1 is DFQATT and CDR2 is SNEGSKA in the germline V gene (reference sequence). The CDR3 is CSARGSRGYEQFF. The CDR3 DNA sequence: TGCAGTGCTAGAGGGAGTAGGGGCTATGAGCAGTTCTTC.

The chain joins TRBV5-6 to TRBJ2-1; 10 positions match TRBD1. CDR3 length: 15 amino acids. Per the germline V gene, CDR1 is SGHDT and CDR2 is YYEEEE. V gave up 2 bases and J gave up 7 bases; unmatched junction bases: 6. For the CDR3, the DNA is TGTGCCAGCAGCTTCTCCGGGACAGGGGATAATGAGCAGTTCTTC. Protein: CASSFSGTGDNEQFF. The variable domain in full, completed from reference TRBV5-6 and TRBJ2-1, reads DAGVTQSPTHLIKTRGQQVTLRCSPKSGHDTVSWYQQALGQGPQFIFQYYEEEERQRGNFPDRFSGHQFPNYSSELNVNALLLGDSALYLCASSFSGTGDNEQFFGPGTRLTVL.

This clonotype appeared many times. The CDR3 DNA reads TGTGCCTGGAGTACCACAGGGACCGGGGAGCTGTTTTTT. This codes for CAWSTTGTGELFF. J is TRBJ2-2 and V is TRBV30; a weak D match, TRBD1 (6 bases). CDR1 is GTSNPN and CDR2 is SVGIG in the germline V gene (reference sequence). The CDR3 runs to 13 residues. V dropped 2 bases and J dropped 5 bases, with 9 bases sitting between them.

The table lists this clonotype with many counts. The DNA for the CDR3 is TGTGCCAGCAGTCCTAGCGGGAGGCCCCTGGGTGGGGCCAACGTCCTGACTTTC. Amino acid sequence: CASSPSGRPLGGANVLTF. This chain links TRBV28 with TRBJ2-6, with TRBD2 matching 11 bases. V dropped 5 bases and J dropped 3; count of bases not matched to a gene: 9. The CDR3 is made up of 18 amino acids. CDR1 MDHEN and CDR2 SYDVKM come from the germline V gene.

At least ten counts were recorded for this clonotype. The V call is TRBV10-2, the J call TRBJ2-5; tentatively, D is TRBD1 (6 bases). Germline V gene lookup returns CDR1 WSHSY and CDR2 SAAADI. This CDR3 is 15 amino acids long. The V end lost 2 bases, the J end lost 4 bases, and 14 bases lay between the germline ends. This chain's CDR3 is CASSEQGTGGETQYF. The DNA of the CDR3 is TGCGCCAGCAGTGAGCAGGGGACCGGAGGAGAGACCCAGTACTTC.

This clonotype was detected many times. V usage is TRBV11-2 and J usage is TRBJ2-3; TRBD2 matches 8 bases. Germline V gives CDR1 SGHAT, CDR2 FQNNGV. Losses at the gene ends were 3 bases for V and 4 bases for J; bases not matched to a gene: 3. The CDR3 extends over 14 amino acids. CDR3 sequence: CASSFSGSSDTQYF. DNA of the CDR3: TGTGCCAGCAGCTTCAGCGGGAGCTCAGATACGCAGTATTTT.

This clonotype was detected many times. The genes are TRBV5-1 and TRBJ2-1, with TRBD1 matching 8 bases. With 0 bases clipped from V and 6 bases from J, the junction kept 5 bases outside the gene matches. From germline, CDR1 is SGHRS and CDR2 YFSETQ. The CDR3 is made up of 15 amino acids. CDR3 in amino acids: CASSLEYQGANEQFF. Written as DNA, the CDR3 is TGCGCCAGCAGCTTGGAGTACCAGGGGGCCAATGAGCAGTTCTTC.

For this clonotype: A much larger clone differs by one base, so this may be a read error. J is TRBJ1-1 and V is TRBV6-5; TRBD1 is a possible D gene (5 bases). This CDR3 is 15 amino acids long. The V and J ends lost 2 bases and 4 bases respectively, with 14 bases between them. Germline CDR1 is MNHEY and CDR2 is SVGAGI. The CDR3 spells CASSYPEGRTTEAFF. CDR3 nucleotides: TGTGCCAGCAGTTACCCGGAGGGGAGGACCACTGAAGCTTTCTTT.

This sequence joins TRBV5-6 and TRBJ1-5; D may be TRBD1 (5 bases). The V gene lost 1 base and the J gene lost 6 bases, with 14 bases spanning the gap. The V gene's germline CDR1 is SGHDT and CDR2 YYEEEE. The CDR3 runs to 15 residues. As DNA, the CDR3 is TGTGCCAGCAGCTTGCAGGGTTTGGGAGGTCAGCCCCAGCATTTT. This encodes CASSLQGLGGQPQHF.

Remarks on this clonotype: This may stem from a read error, because a much larger clone lies one nucleotide away. This sequence joins TRBV4-3 and TRBJ2-3; perhaps TRBD2 as D (7 bases). The V gene's germline CDR1 is LGHNA and CDR2 YSLEER. This CDR3 spans 17 amino acids. CDR3 protein: CASSQEWGGGGTDTLYF. The CDR3 nucleotides read TGCGCCAGCAGCCAAGAGTGGGGGGGCGGAGGCACAGATACGCTGTATTTT.